This T cell receptor beta chain was profiled in a study of shared T cell receptors in the human thymus. The data were produced by immunoSEQ multiplex PCR, yet TCRdb's version contains in-frame clones alone and is incomplete. The repertoire holds some 640,000 clones, roughly 86% seen once, with about 0.0094% in the top ten. The germline V gene encodes CDR1 SGDLS and CDR2 YYNGEE. V lost 0 bases to trimming and J lost 5 bases; unmatched junction nucleotides: 4. This CDR3 region has 16 residues. In addition, the sample was reused for a study of human thymus T cells. This second study notes: Thymus tissue was removed during corrective cardiac surgery. The authors found apparently biased V and J gene usage in thymic and blood repertoires.

This chain links TRBV9 with TRBJ2-1, with 11 bases identical to TRBD2. The sequenced sample consisted of thymocytes. The clonotype originates from a boy younger than two with a congenital heart defect. CDR3 residues: CASSVGPGLADNEQFF. CDR3 DNA: TGTGCCAGCAGCGTAGGACCGGGACTAGCGGACAATGAGCAGTTCTTC.